A single TCR beta chain is shown here with its context. As yet, its antigen is unknown. The CDR3 totals 16 residues. Unmatched junction bases numbered 6, after V lost 0 bases and J lost 5 bases. The repertoire was sequenced with immunoSEQ multiplex PCR; TCRdb's copy has only in-frame clones and lacks some. The table lists 20,000 to 30,000 clones, 77% of them singletons, with 18% in the top ten. The entry originates in a study of CD4 T cells in relation to SARS-CoV-2 and coronaviruses. Unexposed donor CD4+ T cells date from about 2011-2018, before the COVID-19 pandemic. Isolation of CD4+ T cells took place after about 9 days in culture.

The sequencing sample was made of CD4+ T cells from PBMCs, cultured in vitro. This chain uses TRBV23-1 with TRBJ2-5; TRBD2 agrees at 10 bases. TRBV23-1 is an ORF, and what it does is uncertain. The clonotype originates from a human donor in good health. The CDR3: CASSQSELAGRETQYF. In DNA, the CDR3 is TGCGCCAGCAGTCAATCGGAACTAGCGGGAAGGGAGACCCAGTACTTC.